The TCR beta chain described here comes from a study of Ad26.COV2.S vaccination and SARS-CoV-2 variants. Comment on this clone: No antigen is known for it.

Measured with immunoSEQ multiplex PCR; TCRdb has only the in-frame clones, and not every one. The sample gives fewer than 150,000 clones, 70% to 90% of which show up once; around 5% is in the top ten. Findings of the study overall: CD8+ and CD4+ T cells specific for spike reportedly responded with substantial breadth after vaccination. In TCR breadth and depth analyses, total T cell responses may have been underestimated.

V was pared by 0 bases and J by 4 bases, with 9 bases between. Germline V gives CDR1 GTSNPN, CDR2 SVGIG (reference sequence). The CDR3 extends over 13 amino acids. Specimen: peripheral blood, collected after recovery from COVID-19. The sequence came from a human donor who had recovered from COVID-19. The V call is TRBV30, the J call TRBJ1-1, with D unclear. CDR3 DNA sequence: TGTGCCTGGAGTGTACCCTGGGTCACTGAAGCTTTCTTT. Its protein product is CAWSVPWVTEAFF.